The rows below give T cell receptor beta chains drawn from one sample of a study of blood T cell repertoires in COVID-19. Libraries were prepared by immunoSEQ multiplex PCR; TCRdb keeps only in-frame clonotypes and omits some of them. The sample includes 190,000 or so clones, around 87% of them seen just once. The sequenced sample consisted of peripheral blood. The receptors shown here come from a woman between 18 and 29 years old who had recovered from COVID-19. Each CDR3 is given with its conserved first and last residue. A D gene is named only where the DNA matches it firmly. Not all rows give a size; the values are once, few, many and, for expanded clones, a class.

NA TRBJ2-7 NA TRBV7-2 CASSLRTGRDYEQYF TGTGCCAGCAGCTTAAGGACAGGGAGGGACTACGAGCAGTACTTC
once TRBJ2-3 TRBD1 TRBV7-9 CASSPNRGADTQYF TGTGCCAGCAGCCCCAACAGGGGGGCAGATACGCAGTATTTT
NA TRBJ1-4 TRBD1 TRBV7-2 CASSLDGGQGLFF TGTGCCAGCAGCTTAGACGGAGGACAGGGACTGTTTTTT
NA TRBJ2-3 TRBD2 TRBV7-3 CASSFAGRGTDTQYF TGTGCCAGCAGCTTTGCAGGGAGGGGCACAGATACGCAGTATTTT
NA TRBJ1-2 NA TRBV7-2 CASSSPDRESYGYTF TGTGCCAGCAGCTCTCCCGACCGGGAGAGCTATGGCTACACCTTC
NA TRBJ1-5 NA TRBV18 CASSPAGDQPQHF TGTGCCAGCTCACCAGCAGGGGATCAGCCCCAGCATTTT
NA TRBJ2-1 TRBD1 TRBV29-1 CSVYRGLNEQFF TGCAGCGTTTACAGGGGGCTCAATGAGCAGTTCTTC
once TRBJ2-1 NA TRBV24-1 CATSDGQFNEQFF TGTGCCACCAGTGATGGACAGTTTAATGAGCAGTTCTTC
NA TRBJ2-1 NA TRBV18 CASSPPSWQGNEQFF TGTGCCAGCTCACCACCGTCGTGGCAGGGCAATGAGCAGTTCTTC
NA TRBJ2-3 TRBD2 TRBV6-2/TRBV6-3 CASSRLAGTDTQYF TGTGCCAGCAGTCGACTAGCGGGGACAGATACGCAGTATTTT
NA TRBJ2-7 NA TRBV7-2 CASSFSPGIYEQYF TGTGCCAGCAGCTTCAGCCCAGGGATCTACGAGCAGTACTTC
few TRBJ2-5 NA TRBV6-1 CASSEWAGNQETQYF TGTGCCAGCAGTGAATGGGCAGGGAACCAAGAGACCCAGTACTTC
NA TRBJ2-2 TRBD2 TRBV7-8 CASSPGTSATGELFF TGTGCCAGCAGTCCCGGGACTAGCGCCACCGGGGAGCTGTTTTTT
NA TRBJ2-1 TRBD1 TRBV6-5 CASSGQGAHNEQFF TGTGCCAGCAGCGGACAGGGGGCCCACAATGAGCAGTTCTTC
NA TRBJ2-1 TRBD2 TRBV7-2 CASSLVAAGDNEQFF TGTGCCAGCAGCTTAGTGGCAGCGGGGGACAATGAGCAGTTCTTC
NA TRBJ2-5 TRBD2 TRBV4-3 CASSLSGGAGETQYF TGCGCCAGCAGCCTTAGCGGGGGGGCCGGGGAGACCCAGTACTTC
NA TRBJ1-6 NA TRBV6-1 CASSVQGNSYNSPLHF TGTGCCAGCAGTGTTCAGGGCAACTCCTATAATTCACCCCTCCACTTT
NA TRBJ2-1 TRBD2 TRBV2 CASSDPRRVTSGSYNEQFF TGTGCCAGCAGTGATCCCCGTAGGGTTACTAGCGGGAGCTACAATGAGCAGTTCTTC
NA TRBJ1-1 NA TRBV19 CASSAPQGRLGAFF TGTGCCAGTAGTGCCCCCCAGGGTCGGCTGGGCGCTTTCTTT
NA TRBJ2-5 TRBD2 TRBV19 CASSGIAGDQETQYF TGTGCCAGTAGTGGGATAGCGGGGGACCAAGAGACCCAGTACTTC
NA TRBJ2-1 NA TRBV11-1 CASSLIQRVSDEQFF TGTGCCAGCAGCTTGATCCAGCGGGTAAGCGATGAGCAGTTCTTC
NA TRBJ2-1 TRBD2 TRBV7-3 CASSLSPAGIRDEQFF TGTGCCAGCAGCTTATCTCCAGCGGGAATCAGAGATGAGCAGTTCTTC
NA TRBJ2-5 TRBD2 TRBV5-4 CASSWDGGAETQYF TGTGCCAGCAGCTGGGACGGGGGGGCGGAGACCCAGTACTTC
once TRBJ1-2 TRBD1 TRBV18 CASSLGQGGLYGYTF TGTGCCAGCTCACTCGGACAGGGTGGCCTCTATGGCTACACCTTC
once TRBJ2-3 TRBD1 TRBV7-8 CASSFLTGGYTDTQYF TGTGCCAGCAGCTTCTTGACAGGGGGTTACACAGATACGCAGTATTTT
NA TRBJ2-1 NA TRBV20-1 CSASSGYEQFF TGCAGTGCTAGTTCAGGGTATGAGCAGTTCTTC
NA TRBJ1-2 TRBD1 TRBV7-9 CASSVDRGYGYTF TGTGCCAGCAGCGTAGACAGGGGGTATGGCTACACCTTC
NA TRBJ2-5 TRBD1 TRBV10-3 CATLGPKQGAQETQYF TGTGCCACCCTAGGGCCCAAACAGGGGGCCCAAGAGACCCAGTACTTC
few TRBJ2-3 NA TRBV6-2/TRBV6-3 CASGFSAGLDSDTQYF TGTGCCAGCGGTTTCTCGGCAGGGCTAGATTCCGATACGCAGTATTTT
NA TRBJ1-4 NA TRBV5-1 CASRRDTSTNEKLFF TGCGCCAGCAGAAGGGACACCTCAACTAATGAAAAACTGTTTTTT
NA TRBJ2-7 TRBD1 TRBV14 CASSRDRAEQYF TGTGCCAGCAGCCGCGACAGGGCCGAGCAGTACTTC
NA TRBJ1-6 NA TRBV5-6 CASSLDRVGYSPLHF TGTGCCAGCAGCTTGGACAGGGTCGGGTATTCACCCCTCCACTTT
NA TRBJ1-2 TRBD1 TRBV29-1 CSVGTGGGYGYTF TGCAGCGTCGGGACAGGGGGCGGGTATGGCTACACCTTC
NA TRBJ2-2 NA TRBV30 CAWSVLVRGELFF TGTGCCTGGAGTGTATTAGTTCGGGGGGAGCTGTTTTTT
NA TRBJ1-6 TRBD1 TRBV20-1 CSASSGGLGNSPLHF TGCAGTGCTAGTTCAGGGGGTTTAGGGAATTCACCCCTCCACTTT
NA TRBJ2-7 TRBD2 TRBV4-3 CASSQALVASGGAFPYEQYF TGCGCCAGCAGCCAAGCGTTAGTGGCTAGCGGGGGGGCCTTCCCCTACGAGCAGTACTTC
NA TRBJ1-5 NA TRBV19 CASSINGNQPQHF TGTGCCAGTAGTATAAACGGGAATCAGCCCCAGCATTTT
NA TRBJ1-1 NA TRBV7-9 CASSLSGEAFF TGTGCCAGCAGCCTTAGCGGTGAAGCTTTCTTT
NA TRBJ1-2 NA TRBV27 CASSFGSPGGGYTF TGTGCCAGCAGTTTTGGTAGTCCTGGGGGCGGCTACACCTTC
few TRBJ2-2 TRBD2 TRBV6-2/TRBV6-3 CASSYGVAGGELFF TGTGCCAGCAGTTACGGAGTAGCGGGCGGGGAGCTGTTTTTT
NA TRBJ2-2 TRBD1 TRBV5-1 CASSSDRGDTGELFF TGCGCCAGCAGCTCTGACAGGGGCGACACCGGGGAGCTGTTTTTT
NA TRBJ2-5 NA TRBV30 CAWSVGRAQETQYF TGTGCCTGGAGTGTCGGCAGGGCTCAAGAGACCCAGTACTTC